The clone carrying this T cell receptor (beta chain) was picked up a small number of times. Its target is unknown. The data belong to a study of T cell responses to AZD1222 COVID-19 vaccine. Across the study: Recipients boosted at about 4 weeks or about 12 weeks are pooled.

Germline CDR1 and CDR2: MDHEN and SYDVKM. The germline V and J ends were trimmed by 2 bases and 7 bases, with 15 bases remaining between them. The CDR3 consists of 15 residues. Sequenced by immunoSEQ multiplex PCR; TCRdb stores in-frame clones only, minus some. Of more than 150,000 clones detected, 85% to 95% appear once; the ten largest clones hold about 9%. Study outcomes and limitations: Across spike, vaccine-associated CD4 TCRs were found, dominant at 160-218 and 743-854. Compared with day 0, the breadth and depth of the Spike-specific TCR repertoire rose significantly after two doses of AZD1222.

This TCR was sampled from an adult in good health. The V gene is TRBV28, the J gene TRBJ2-1; tentatively, D is TRBD2 (5 bases). This sample comprised peripheral blood, obtained on day 0 of AZD1222 vaccination. CDR3 sequence reads: CASSLTPGFVNEQFF. As DNA, the CDR3 is TGTGCCAGCAGTTTAACCCCGGGGTTCGTGAATGAGCAGTTCTTC.